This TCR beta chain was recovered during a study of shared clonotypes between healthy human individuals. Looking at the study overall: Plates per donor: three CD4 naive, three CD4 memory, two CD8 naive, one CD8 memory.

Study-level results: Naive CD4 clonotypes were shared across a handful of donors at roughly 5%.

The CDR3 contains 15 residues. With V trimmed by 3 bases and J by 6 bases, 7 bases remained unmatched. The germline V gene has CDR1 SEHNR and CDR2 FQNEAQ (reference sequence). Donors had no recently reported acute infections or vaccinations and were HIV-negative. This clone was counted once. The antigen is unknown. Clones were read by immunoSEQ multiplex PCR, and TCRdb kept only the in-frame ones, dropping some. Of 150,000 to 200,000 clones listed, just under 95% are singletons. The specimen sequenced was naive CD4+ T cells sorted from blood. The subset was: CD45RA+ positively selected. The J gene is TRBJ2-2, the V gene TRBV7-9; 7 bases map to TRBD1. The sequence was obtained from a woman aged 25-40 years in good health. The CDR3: CASSFRQGWSGELFF. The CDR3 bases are TGTGCCAGCAGCTTTAGACAGGGATGGTCCGGGGAGCTGTTTTTT.